This T cell receptor (beta chain) was documented in a study of T cell responses to AZD1222 COVID-19 vaccine. Study at large: Pooled together were second doses at about 4 or about 12 weeks. Broader study findings: Just a handful of AZD1222 recipients tested seropositive at baseline. Every sample of the repertoires postdated the peak T cell response. White British donors predominated, females outnumbered males, and clonal diversity was possibly underestimated.

Trimming stripped 0 bases from V and 3 bases from J, with 18 bases between. The germline V gene encodes CDR1 SGHRS and CDR2 YFSETQ. This CDR3 is 18 amino acids long. This clone appeared a single time. Its antigen is undetermined. The assay was immunoSEQ multiplex PCR, and TCRdb's table has in-frame clones only and misses some. This table has around 130,000 clones, around 94% appearing once. The rearrangement uses TRBV5-1 and TRBJ2-2, with D possibly called TRBD1 or TRBD2 (5 bases each). The sample here was peripheral blood, taken on day 0 of AZD1222 vaccination. The receptor comes from an adult in good health. As DNA, the CDR3 is TGCGCCAGCAGCTTGGGGGGCCGTGGCCCGCGGGACACCGGGGAGCTGTTTTTT. Translation gives CASSLGGRGPRDTGELFF.